A single sample is the source of the 27 T cell receptor beta chains below, sequenced in a study of shared clonotypes between healthy human individuals. Here immunoSEQ multiplex PCR was the method, and the copy in TCRdb shows in-frame clones only, minus some. Found here are some 680,000 clones, approximately 73% of them singletons; the top ten hold about 1.8%. Sequences were obtained from memory CD4+ T cells sorted from blood. Sample subset: CD45RA-negative fraction. These TCRs come from a woman in her twenties or thirties in good health.

The rearrangement uses TRBV7-2 and TRBJ2-4; D assignment may be TRBD1 or TRBD2 (5 bases each). Germline lookup yields CDR1 SGHTA and CDR2 FQGNSA. This CDR3 is built from 15 residues. Deletions cut 0 bases from V and 6 bases from J, with 12 bases between. The CDR3 loop is CASSLAGTPRNIQYF. The CDR3 coding sequence is TGTGCCAGCAGCTTAGCCGGGACCCCCAGAAACATTCAGTACTTC. Full variable domain (outside the CDR3, taken from reference TRBV7-2 and TRBJ2-4): GAGVSQSPSNKVTEKGKDVELRCDPISGHTALYWYRQSLGQGLEFLIYFQGNSAPDKSGLPSDRFSAERTGGSVSTLTIQRTQQEDSAVYLCASSLAGTPRNIQYFGAGTRLSVL.

The V and J genes are TRBV28 and TRBJ2-7, with 10 bases that match TRBD2. Germline V gene sequence: CDR1 MDHEN, CDR2 SYDVKM. This CDR3 contains 18 residues. V lost 5 bases, J lost 3 bases, and 16 bases stayed unmatched. CDR3 residues: CASSPGTVRAGGFYEQYF. The CDR3 coding sequence is TGTGCCAGCAGTCCCGGGACAGTGAGAGCGGGGGGGTTCTACGAGCAGTACTTC.

V usage is TRBV9 and J usage is TRBJ2-7, with 7 bases fitting TRBD2. This CDR3 comprises 15 residues. Germline V gene lookup returns CDR1 SGDLS and CDR2 YYNGEE. V trimming: 2 bases; J trimming: 4 bases; junction bases outside the gene matches: 9. The CDR3 here is CASSVRLAAVYEQYF. The CDR3 DNA is TGTGCCAGCAGCGTTCGACTAGCTGCGGTGTACGAGCAGTACTTC.

The rearrangement joins TRBV10-2 to TRBJ2-7, with 9 bases that match TRBD2. Germline values: CDR1 WSHSY, CDR2 SAAADI. With V trimmed by 6 bases and J by 5 bases, 8 bases remained unmatched. The CDR3 is 14 amino acids. CDR3 in amino acids: CASREISGSHEQYF. The CDR3 nucleotides are TGCGCCAGCAGGGAAATTAGCGGGAGCCACGAGCAGTACTTC.

In this sample, this clone turned up a few times. This chain joins TRBV28 and TRBJ2-2, with TRBD1 matching over 10 bases. After removal of 6 bases from V and 7 bases from J, the junction contained 11 bases not matched to a gene. The CDR3 is 16 residues long. The germline gives CDR1 MDHEN, CDR2 SYDVKM. The CDR3 loop is CASSYGDRGPGGELFF. The CDR3 bases are TGTGCCAGCAGCTACGGGGACAGGGGACCCGGCGGGGAGCTGTTTTTT. The variable domain in full, completed from reference TRBV28 and TRBJ2-2, reads DVKVTQSSRYLVKRTGEKVFLECVQDMDHENMFWYRQDPGLGLRLIYFSYDVKMKEKGDIPEGYSVSREKKERFSLILESASTNQTSMYLCASSYGDRGPGGELFFGEGSRLTVL.

This clone was found a few times. V usage is TRBV30 and J usage is TRBJ1-4; the D gene is possibly TRBD1 (6 bases). With 3 bases removed from V and 5 bases from J, the gap between germline ends came to 10 bases. The CDR3 covers 13 residues. The germline V gene encodes CDR1 GTSNPN and CDR2 SVGIG (reference sequence). CDR3 amino acids: CAWSRDRNEKLFF. The CDR3 nucleotides read TGTGCCTGGAGCCGAGACAGGAATGAAAAACTGTTTTTT.

The J gene is TRBJ2-7, the V gene TRBV15; D not certain. The CDR3 spans 14 residues. The germline V gene encodes CDR1 LNHNV and CDR2 YYDKDF (reference sequence). The V end lost 0 bases, the J end lost 6 bases, and 12 bases lay between the germline ends. CDR3 sequence: CATSRDLSRFEQYF. CDR3 DNA: TGTGCCACCAGCAGAGATTTGTCTAGGTTCGAGCAGTACTTC.

The gene calls are TRBV29-1 and TRBJ1-1, with 9 bases fitting TRBD1. The CDR3 contains 13 residues. V gave up 7 bases and J gave up 5 bases; unmatched junction bases: 8. Germline loops: CDR1 SQVTM, CDR2 ANQGSEA. CDR3 bases: TGCAGCGGGAGAGGACAGGGGTTAACTGAAGCTTTCTTT. Protein sequence: CSGRGQGLTEAFF. The full variable domain, rest sourced from reference TRBV29-1 and TRBJ1-1, is SAVISQKPSRDICQRGTSLTIQCQVDSQVTMMFWYRQQPGQSLTLIATANQGSEATYESGFVIDKFPISRPNLTFSTLTVSNMSPEDSSIYLCSGRGQGLTEAFFGQGTRLTVV.

The chain is built from TRBV10-3 and TRBJ1-1, with D perhaps matching TRBD1 (5 bases). The V gene's germline CDR1 is ENHRY and CDR2 SYGVKD. The CDR3 runs 14 residues. V was pared by 3 bases and J by 4 bases, with 12 bases between. The CDR3 DNA sequence: TGTGCCATCAGTGATAGGGGAGCCAGCACTGAAGCTTTCTTT. This codes for CAISDRGASTEAFF.

V and J are TRBV6-1 and TRBJ2-3; no firm D call. Germline V CDR1 and CDR2: MNHNS, SASEGT. The CDR3 is 14 residues long. The V gene lost 6 bases and the J gene lost 1 base, with 11 bases spanning the gap. This chain's CDR3 is CASRLLDGTDTQYF. CDR3 sequence (DNA): TGTGCCAGCAGGCTTCTGGACGGCACAGATACGCAGTATTTT.

The CDR3 nucleotides read TGTGCCAGCAGCGGGCGGACCCACTCTTGGGAGCAGTACTTC. Encoded protein: CASSGRTHSWEQYF. J is TRBJ2-7 and V is TRBV5-6; no clear D gene. CDR3 length equals 14 residues. CDR1 SGHDT and CDR2 YYEEEE come from the germline V gene. V was shortened by 4 bases and J by 7 bases, with 18 bases between the two germline ends.

This clone was detected a few times. The chain has TRBV6-6 and TRBJ1-5; D remains unclear. CDR3 size: 13 residues. In germline, CDR1 is MNHNY, CDR2 SVGAGI (reference sequence). V lost 2 bases and J lost 5, with 7 bases in between. The DNA for the CDR3 is TGTGCCAGCAGTTACGAGGTTGATCAGCCCCAGCATTTT. This encodes CASSYEVDQPQHF.

The chain employs TRBV5-1 and TRBJ1-1, with 8 bases aligning to TRBD1. Losses at the gene ends were 4 bases for V and 7 bases for J; bases not matched to a gene: 6. CDR1 is SGHRS, CDR2 YFSETQ, per germline. The CDR3 loop spans 13 amino acids. The CDR3 sequence: CASSPTGASEAFF. Written as DNA, the CDR3 is TGCGCCAGCAGCCCGACAGGGGCGAGTGAAGCTTTCTTT.

There are a few counts of this clone. This rearrangement joins TRBV9 to TRBJ2-1, with D possibly matching TRBD2 (6 bases). Germline V gene lookup returns CDR1 SGDLS and CDR2 YYNGEE. This CDR3 is built from 14 residues. V gave up 6 bases and J gave up 7 bases, with 17 bases separating them. The CDR3 sequence: CASTPAGFPNEQFF. As DNA, the CDR3 is TGTGCCAGCACCCCCGCGGGATTCCCAAATGAGCAGTTCTTC.

The chain combines TRBV10-3 with TRBJ2-3; D not resolved. CDR1 ENHRY and CDR2 SYGVKD come from the germline V gene. There are 12 residues in the CDR3. With 6 bases removed from V and 3 bases from J, the gap between germline ends came to 7 bases. CDR3 region: CAIRGNTDTQYF. As DNA, the CDR3 is TGTGCCATCAGGGGGAATACAGATACGCAGTATTTT.

There are many counts of this clone. This chain links TRBV28 with TRBJ2-3; 7 bases align to TRBD2. The trim removed 5 bases at V and 10 bases at J, leaving 18 bases unmatched. This CDR3 region has 16 residues. The V gene's germline CDR1 is MDHEN and CDR2 SYDVKM. The CDR3 DNA sequence: TGTGCCAGCAGTCCCCGGGGAGCGGGGCCTCTCATTTCGCAGTATTTT. Its translation is CASSPRGAGPLISQYF.

The chain employs TRBV7-2 and TRBJ2-5, with D maybe TRBD2 (6 bases). Germline lookup yields CDR1 SGHTA and CDR2 FQGNSA. This CDR3 has 13 residues. The germline V and J ends were trimmed by 4 bases and 8 bases, with 14 bases remaining between them. The CDR3 protein is CASSSGVGRTQYF. The CDR3 DNA sequence: TGTGCCAGCAGCTCGGGGGTTGGACGAACCCAGTACTTC.

This clone is a singleton in its sample. V is TRBV5-1 and J is TRBJ2-5; the match to TRBD1 covers 10 bases. The CDR3 runs 15 residues. Germline CDR1 and CDR2: SGHRS and YFSETQ. Losses at the gene ends were 0 bases for V and 4 bases for J; bases not matched to a gene: 3. The chain's CDR3 is CASSLGQGAGETQYF. The DNA of the CDR3 is TGCGCCAGCAGCTTGGGACAGGGGGCGGGAGAGACCCAGTACTTC.

Only one count was recorded for this clone. This chain's CDR3 is CASSTAGLAGGYNEQFF. DNA for the CDR3: TGTGCCAGCAGCACCGCGGGACTAGCGGGAGGTTACAATGAGCAGTTCTTC. V usage is TRBV4-2 and J usage is TRBJ2-1; 15 bases are shared with TRBD2. The CDR3 totals 17 residues. V lost 5 bases to trimming and J lost 4 bases; unmatched junction nucleotides: 6. Germline V CDR1 and CDR2: LGHNA, YNFKEQ.

The V call is TRBV15, the J call TRBJ2-4; D is unresolved. Germline assignment: CDR1 LNHNV and CDR2 YYDKDF (reference sequence). The CDR3 has 13 residues. Trimming took off 0 bases at V and 6 bases at J, with 6 bases between the two ends. The CDR3: CATSRDLANIQYF. For the CDR3, the DNA is TGTGCCACCAGCAGAGATTTGGCAAACATTCAGTACTTC. Based on the CDR3 plus reference TRBV15 and TRBJ2-4, the full variable domain is DAMVIQNPRYQVTQFGKPVTLSCSQTLNHNVMYWYQQKSSQAPKLLFHYYDKDFNNEADTPDNFQSRRPNTSFCFLDIRSPGLGDTAMYLCATSRDLANIQYFGAGTRLSVL.

This sequence joins TRBV5-6 and TRBJ2-3; 7 positions match TRBD2. CDR1 SGHDT and CDR2 YYEEEE come from the germline V gene. J gave up 8 bases and V 4 bases, and 13 bases lay outside the gene matches. CDR3 length equals 15 residues. This CDR3 reads CASSVTGGGARTQYF. DNA of the CDR3: TGTGCCAGCAGCGTAACGGGAGGTGGGGCCCGTACGCAGTATTTT. The variable domain in full, completed from reference TRBV5-6 and TRBJ2-3, reads DAGVTQSPTHLIKTRGQQVTLRCSPKSGHDTVSWYQQALGQGPQFIFQYYEEEERQRGNFPDRFSGHQFPNYSSELNVNALLLGDSALYLCASSVTGGGARTQYFGPGTRLTVL.

V and J are TRBV19 and TRBJ1-5; possibly TRBD1 for D (5 bases). V dropped 6 bases and J dropped 0 bases, with 12 bases sitting between them. The CDR3 is 15 amino acids. Germline V gives CDR1 LNHDA, CDR2 SQIVND (reference sequence). DNA for the CDR3: TGTGCCAGTAGACAAGACAGAAATAGCAATCAGCCCCAGCATTTT. Translation gives CASRQDRNSNQPQHF.

The chain employs TRBV6-5 and TRBJ1-1, with D possibly being TRBD1 (6 bases). CDR1 and CDR2 (germline): MNHEY, SVGAGI. Trimming shortened V by 4 bases and J by 3 bases, and 15 bases separated the two germline ends. The CDR3 totals 15 residues. CDR3 loop: CASSFQYQGHTEAFF. The CDR3 DNA reads TGTGCCAGCAGTTTCCAGTACCAGGGGCACACTGAAGCTTTCTTT.

This clone came up once. The chain combines TRBV28 with TRBJ1-5, with 7 nucleotides matching TRBD1. Germline V gene lookup returns CDR1 MDHEN and CDR2 SYDVKM. Losses at the gene ends were 5 bases for V and 3 bases for J; bases not matched to a gene: 4. The CDR3 sequence is 14 residues long. CDR3 in DNA: TGTGCCAGCAGTGATGACAGGGACAATCAGCCCCAGCATTTT. Amino acids: CASSDDRDNQPQHF.

The V gene is TRBV7-6, the J gene TRBJ2-7, with D perhaps matching TRBD2 (6 bases). V was cut by 5 bases and J by 3 bases, with 11 bases left in between. The CDR3 has 13 residues. Germline V gives CDR1 SGHVS, CDR2 FNYEAQ. The CDR3 DNA sequence: TGTGCCAGCAGCCGGGGACTCGACTACGAGCAGTACTTC. Its translation is CASSRGLDYEQYF.

Worth noting for this clone: Germline and junction disagree at one end, which may indicate a read error. The V gene is TRBV7-3, the J gene TRBJ2-2; weak D call: TRBD1 (5 bases). The CDR3 is 16 residues long. The germline CDR1 and CDR2 sequences are SGHTA and FQGTGA. This chain's CDR3 is CASSLRSRANAGELFF. As DNA, the CDR3 is TGTGCCAGCAGCTTAAGATCCAGGGCGAACGCCGGGGAGCTGTTTTTT.

This clone was seen a few times. The CDR3 region is CASSEGVGVSQPQHF. The DNA of the CDR3 is TGTGCCAGCAGTGAAGGTGTAGGGGTCAGTCAGCCCCAGCATTTT. V and J are TRBV25-1 and TRBJ1-5; D may be TRBD1 (5 bases). Germline CDR1 is MGHDK and CDR2 is SYGVNS. The germline V and J ends were trimmed by 2 bases and 6 bases, with 14 bases remaining between them. CDR3 length: 15 residues.